This T cell receptor beta chain was identified in a study of Ad26.COV2.S vaccination and SARS-CoV-2 variants. Background on the study: The study gave Ad26.COV2.S intramuscularly, once or twice 56 days apart.

This clone appeared once. Antigen specificity is unknown. The germline gives CDR1 LGHNA, CDR2 YSLEER. The CDR3 is 13 amino acids. Trimming shortened V by 1 base and J by 10 bases, and 10 bases separated the two germline ends. Study-wide results and caveats: Vaccinees showed greater spike-specific TCR breadth than placebo recipients. Assessments of TCR breadth and depth may have underestimated the total T cell responses.

The sample's treatment: 19 received Ad26.COV2.S at low or high dose, single or two shots; five or six received placebo; per-sample allocation not given. Day 63 after the first vaccine or placebo injection was the time point for sampling. Donation came from an adult in Boston who was aged 18-55 years. Generated by immunoSEQ multiplex PCR, the TCRdb table keeps only in-frame clones and is missing some. The repertoire consists of roughly 400,000 clones, with about 92% occurring once and the leading ten covering under 2%. This sequence joins TRBV4-3 and TRBJ1-4; TRBD1 is a possible D gene (5 bases). The TCR originated in a person aged 18-65 years who received the Ad26.COV2.S COVID-19 vaccine or a placebo. The sequences come from peripheral blood, collected in a trial of Ad26.COV2.S vaccine versus placebo. Written as DNA, the CDR3 is TGCGCCAGCAGCCAAGCCCAGGGAGGAAAACTGTTTTTT. The encoded protein is CASSQAQGGKLFF.